The sequence of this T cell receptor beta chain was determined in a study of blood T cells in healthy people across ages. Overall study findings and caveats: A strong correlation between TCR beta diversity and naive T cell percentage was seen.

CDR1 DFQATT and CDR2 SNEGSKA come from the germline V gene (reference sequence). CDR3 size: 12 residues. Trimming stripped 2 bases from V and 4 bases from J, with 6 bases between. With respect to this clonotype: Its target is unknown.

The second PCR ran about 7 to 12 cycles with a sample-barcoded 5' primer and J-beta primers. Each cDNA molecule received a tag from a template-switch adaptor that had 12 random nucleotides. TCRdb called the 5' RACE reads again in MiXCR, with one record for every CDR3 protein. Among 1.5 million to 2 million distinct CDR3 sequences listed, about 31% were seen once. Sequencing was done on a sample of blood. This receptor was obtained from a woman aged 25 to 39 in good health. The chain carries TRBV20-1 and TRBJ2-1, with D uncertain. The CDR3 DNA reads as TGCAGTGCTAGAAATCCTTACAATGAGCAGTTCTTC. Translated, it gives CSARNPYNEQFF.